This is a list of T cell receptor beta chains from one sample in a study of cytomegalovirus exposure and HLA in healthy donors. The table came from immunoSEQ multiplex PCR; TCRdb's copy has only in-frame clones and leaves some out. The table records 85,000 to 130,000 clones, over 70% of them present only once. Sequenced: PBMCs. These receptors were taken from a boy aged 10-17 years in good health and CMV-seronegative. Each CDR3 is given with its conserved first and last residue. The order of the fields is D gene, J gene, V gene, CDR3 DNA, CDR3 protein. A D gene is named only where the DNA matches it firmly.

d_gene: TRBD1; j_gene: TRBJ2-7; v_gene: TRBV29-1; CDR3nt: TGCAGCGTTAAAAGGACAGGGCAGCAGTACTTC; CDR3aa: CSVKRTGQQYF
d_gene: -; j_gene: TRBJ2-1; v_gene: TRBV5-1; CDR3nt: TGCGCCAGCAGCTTGCCCCCAAATGAGCAGTTCTTC; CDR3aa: CASSLPPNEQFF
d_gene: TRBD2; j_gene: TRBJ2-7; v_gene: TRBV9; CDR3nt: TGTGCCAGCAGCGTAGGGGGAGCGGGAGTCTACGAGCAGTACTTC; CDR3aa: CASSVGGAGVYEQYF
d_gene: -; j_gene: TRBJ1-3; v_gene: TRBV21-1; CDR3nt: TGTGCCAGCACCAAACGAGACAGGGATGGAAACACCATATATTTT; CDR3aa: CASTKRDRDGNTIYF
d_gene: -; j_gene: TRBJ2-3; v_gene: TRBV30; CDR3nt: TGTGCCTGGAGTGTCCCCGGGGGCACAGATACGCAGTATTTT; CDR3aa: CAWSVPGGTDTQYF
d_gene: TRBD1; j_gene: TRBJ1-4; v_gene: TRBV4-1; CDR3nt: TGCGCCAGCAGCCCCATCGGGACAGGGAATGAAAAACTGTTTTTT; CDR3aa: CASSPIGTGNEKLFF
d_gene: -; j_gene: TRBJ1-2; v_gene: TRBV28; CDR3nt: TGTGCCAGCAGTCGGGCAGGGGACTATGGCTACACCTTC; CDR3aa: CASSRAGDYGYTF
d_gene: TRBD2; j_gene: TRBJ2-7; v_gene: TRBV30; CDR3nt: TGTGCCTGGAAAGGCAGGGGCCAGGCTAGCGGGAGTGAATACGAGCAGTACTTC; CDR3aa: CAWKGRGQASGSEYEQYF
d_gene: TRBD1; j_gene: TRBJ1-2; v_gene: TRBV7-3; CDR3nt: TGTGCCAGCAGCTTATTCGGAGGGGGCAATAACTATGGCTACACCTTC; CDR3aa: CASSLFGGGNNYGYTF
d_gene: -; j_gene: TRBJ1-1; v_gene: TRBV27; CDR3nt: TGTGCCAGCAGTTTGGGGGCAGGGGTGAACACTGAAGCTTTCTTT; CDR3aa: CASSLGAGVNTEAFF
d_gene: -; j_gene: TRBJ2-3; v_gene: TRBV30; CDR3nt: TGTGCCTGGAGTAGGGCGGGACCTCCCACAGATACGCAGTATTTT; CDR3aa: CAWSRAGPPTDTQYF
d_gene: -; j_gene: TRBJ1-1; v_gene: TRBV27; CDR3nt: TGTGCCAGCAGTTTGAGAGGGATGAACACTGAAGCTTTCTTT; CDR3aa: CASSLRGMNTEAFF
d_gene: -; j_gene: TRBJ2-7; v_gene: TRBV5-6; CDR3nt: TGTGCCAGCAGCTTGGCCCTACAGGGCCCCTACGAGCAGTACTTC; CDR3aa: CASSLALQGPYEQYF
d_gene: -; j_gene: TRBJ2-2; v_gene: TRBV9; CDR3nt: TGTGCCAGCAGCGTAGTCCCAGGGTCCTACACCGGGGAGCTGTTTTTT; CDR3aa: CASSVVPGSYTGELFF
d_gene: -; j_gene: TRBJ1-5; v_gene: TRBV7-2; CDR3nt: TGTGCCAGCAGCTTCGGCAGCAGGGGCAATCAGCCCCAGCATTTT; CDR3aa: CASSFGSRGNQPQHF
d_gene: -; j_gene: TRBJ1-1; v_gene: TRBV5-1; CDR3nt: TGCGCCAGCAGCTTCCGGGATGGGAACACTGAAGCTTTCTTT; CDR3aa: CASSFRDGNTEAFF
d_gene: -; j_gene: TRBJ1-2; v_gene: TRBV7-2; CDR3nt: TGTGCCAGCAGCTTAGGATCGCCGGGTATAGGCTACACCTTC; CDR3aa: CASSLGSPGIGYTF
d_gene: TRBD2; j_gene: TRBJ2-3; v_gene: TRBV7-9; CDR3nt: TGTGCCAGCAGCTTAGGGCTAGCGGGAGTGACAGATACGCAGTATTTT; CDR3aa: CASSLGLAGVTDTQYF
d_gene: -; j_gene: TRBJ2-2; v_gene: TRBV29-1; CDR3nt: TGCAGCGTTGAAACTGGGGGACTTCGACAAGGGGACACCGGGGAGCTGTTTTTT; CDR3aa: CSVETGGLRQGDTGELFF